The T cell receptor beta chain under discussion was sequenced for a study of blood T cell repertoires in COVID-19. CDR1 and CDR2 (germline): LNHNV, YYDKDF (reference sequence). The CDR3 extends over 16 amino acids. V lost 9 bases and J lost 2; bases outside the gene matches: 9. TCRdb keeps only in-frame clones here, not all; method: immunoSEQ multiplex PCR. The data hold roughly 180,000 clones, with around 90% observed a single time. The gene calls are TRBV15 and TRBJ2-6; 8 bases align to TRBD2. This TCR was recovered from a woman in her 30s who had recovered from COVID-19. Sequencing used PBMCs or T cells enriched from blood (not recorded which). Written as DNA, the CDR3 is TGTGCCACGGACCCGGGGGGGCCCGCTGGGGCCAACGTCCTGACTTTC. This codes for CATDPGGPAGANVLTF.